This TCR beta chain came from a study of T cell repertoires in cytomegalovirus infection. Study-level information: HLA-B-restricted CMV epitopes that are well studied were used alongside recently identified HLA-C-restricted ones. It was the public TCR beta signatures that indicated both CMV infection and matching HLA type. Regarding the study as a whole: Cumulative public TCR beta family frequency identified carriers of CMV plus the relevant HLA. Dominating the ex vivo response were HLA-C-restricted CMV-specific TCR beta clonotypes.

The CDR3 extends over 17 amino acids. J gave up 4 bases and V 4 bases, and 7 bases lay outside the gene matches. Germline CDR1 and CDR2: LGHNA and YNFKEQ. TCRdb re-analysed the reads in MiXCR, keeping a single row per CDR3 protein. The sample includes hundreds of thousands of distinct CDR3 sequences, approximately 33% of them seen just once. Worth noting for this clonotype: Its antigen is unknown.

The chain links TRBV4-2 to TRBJ2-3, with TRBD2 matching 14 bases. Source: cultured PBMCs, taken from culture after CMV antigen stimulation. The source of this sequence is a human donor in good health (CMV status not recorded). Some clones in this sample may be carry-over from other donors' samples. CDR3 in amino acids: CASSRRLAGGQADTQYF. The CDR3 DNA reads TGTGCCAGCAGCCGCCGACTAGCGGGGGGGCAAGCAGATACGCAGTATTTT.